This T cell receptor (beta chain) was sequenced in a study of cytomegalovirus exposure and HLA in healthy donors. Findings and caveats of the study: Cytomegalovirus association was assigned to more than 150 TCR beta chains.

Points on this clone: Its antigen is not known.

This CDR3 comprises 14 residues. V was clipped by 7 bases and J by 7 bases; unmatched bases: 10. Germline V lookup: CDR1 LNHDA, CDR2 SQIVND (reference sequence). The PCR used 60 Vbeta and 13 Jbeta primers. Profiled with immunoSEQ multiplex PCR; TCRdb holds only in-frame clones, not every one. The table has about 140,000 clones, over 70% seen once; the top ten hold under 7.5%. Each donor was nominally healthy when sampled (though unrecorded immune exposures were likely). Sequences were obtained from PBMCs. This chain connects TRBV19 to TRBJ1-2; 9 bases are shared with TRBD1. The clonotype originates from a man aged 35-49 years in good health and CMV-seropositive. The DNA of the CDR3 is TGTGCCAGTACTACCACAGGGGGCGCCGCTGGCTACACCTTC. Translation gives CASTTTGGAAGYTF.